Reported below is one T cell receptor beta chain. The sample belongs to a study of blood T cell repertoires in COVID-19. Overall study: Specimens from acute and convalescent COVID-19 originated in the United States, Italy and Spain. PBMCs, B-cell-depleted T cells, or T cells were the source of the cDNA or gDNA that made up the material.

Germline CDR1 and CDR2: KGHDR and SFDVKD. V lost 0 bases, J lost 4 bases, and 14 bases lay in between. This CDR3 region has 16 residues. In the study's own analysis: Nucleated cell number was recorded as an estimate derived from reference gene primer amplification. Profiling relied on immunoSEQ multiplex PCR, and the TCRdb table lists in-frame clones only, not all of them. That table is the source of V, J and clone size, and D and trimming were worked out from the DNA. The sample contains 260,000 or so clones, over 70% of which appear only once. The clonotype originates from a human donor in a cohort sampled during active COVID-19. The chain is built from TRBV24-1 and TRBJ2-5, with D possibly being TRBD1 (6 bases). Input material: peripheral blood. The CDR3 spells CATSDLGQGLGETQYF. As DNA, the CDR3 is TGTGCCACCAGTGATTTGGGTCAGGGGTTAGGAGAGACCCAGTACTTC.